The rows below give T cell receptor beta chains drawn from one sample of a study of early T cells in non-severe SARS-CoV-2 infection. TCRdb fed the 5' RACE reads into MiXCR, producing one record per CDR3 protein. Among around 59,000 distinct CDR3 sequences listed, around an eighth were seen once. Specimen: whole blood. Source of these receptors: an adult who was a healthcare worker with PCR-confirmed SARS-CoV-2 infection or an uninfected control (not recorded which). Both conserved end residues are part of each CDR3. A D gene is named only where the DNA matches it firmly. The size of a clone is reported for some rows only, either as once, few or many, or as a class for expanded clones.

CASSSHGKDEQYF TGTGCCAGCAGCTCCCACGGGAAGGACGAGCAGTACTTC 13 TRBJ2-7 TRBV7-9 many -
CASSFYSLGSTDTQYF TGTGCCAGCAGTTTTTATAGCTTGGGGAGCACAGATACGCAGTATTTT 16 TRBJ2-3 TRBV27 many -
CASSQGLAGAGAGELFF TGTGCCAGCAGTCAAGGACTAGCGGGAGCTGGGGCCGGGGAGCTGTTTTTT 17 TRBJ2-2 TRBV11-2 many TRBD2
CASRHQETGGYEQYF TGCGCCAGCCGACACCAGGAGACAGGGGGCTACGAGCAGTACTTC 15 TRBJ2-7 TRBV4-1 many TRBD1
CASMYSGRTEFF TGTGCCAGCATGTATAGCGGGAGGACGGAGTTCTTC 12 TRBJ2-1 TRBV2 many TRBD2
CASSLQWGEQYF TGTGCCAGCAGTCTACAGTGGGGCGAGCAGTACTTC 12 TRBJ2-7 TRBV28 few -
CASSSVGPRLYNEQFF TGTGCCAGCAGCTCAGTGGGCCCCCGGTTATACAATGAGCAGTTCTTC 16 TRBJ2-1 TRBV7-8 many -
CASTSRNTEAFF TGTGCCAGCACCTCCCGGAACACTGAAGCTTTCTTT 12 TRBJ1-1 TRBV6-5 - -
CASSMTGTGIYGYTF TGTGCCAGCAGCATGACCGGGACAGGAATCTATGGCTACACCTTC 15 TRBJ1-2 TRBV7-3 few TRBD1
CASSSGGPLSAYEQYF TGTGCCAGCAGCTCCGGGGGCCCCCTGAGCGCCTACGAGCAGTACTTC 16 TRBJ2-7 TRBV28 once -
CASSELAGAEPDTQYF TGTGCCAGCAGTGAACTAGCGGGAGCCGAGCCAGATACGCAGTATTTT 16 TRBJ2-3 TRBV6-4 - TRBD2
CASSPGTGYNEQFF TGTGCCAGCAGCCCCGGGACAGGCTACAATGAGCAGTTCTTC 14 TRBJ2-1 TRBV6-2/TRBV6-3 many TRBD1
CASSGQSGTQETQYF TGTGCCAGCAGTGGGCAGAGCGGTACTCAAGAGACCCAGTACTTC 15 TRBJ2-5 TRBV7-9 - -
CAWAGDYSGQQYF TGTGCCTGGGCAGGGGACTACTCGGGGCAGCAGTACTTC 13 TRBJ2-7 TRBV30 few -
CASSQDPSGRTEQFF TGTGCCAGCAGCCAAGATCCTAGCGGGAGGACTGAGCAGTTCTTC 15 TRBJ2-1 TRBV3-1 - TRBD2
CASSFKRNTEAFF TGTGCCAGCAGCTTCAAGAGGAACACTGAAGCTTTCTTT 13 TRBJ1-1 TRBV11-2 many -
CASSPTGTGYGYTF TGTGCCAGCTCACCAACCGGGACCGGCTATGGCTACACCTTC 14 TRBJ1-2 TRBV18 few -
CASSTRSINTGELFF TGTGCCAGCAGCACACGGTCTATTAACACCGGGGAGCTGTTTTTT 15 TRBJ2-2 TRBV7-2 many -
CASSGERLPGDEQFF TGTGCCAGCAGTGGGGAGCGCCTCCCTGGGGATGAGCAGTTCTTC 15 TRBJ2-1 TRBV2 few -
CAIRGGQAVSGANVLTF TGTGCCATTAGGGGAGGGCAGGCAGTCTCTGGGGCCAACGTCCTGACTTTC 17 TRBJ2-6 TRBV12-3/TRBV12-4 medium-sized TRBD2
CASTNGLGQGVKSGQFF TGTGCCAGCACCAATGGGCTGGGACAGGGGGTTAAAAGCGGGCAGTTCTTC 17 TRBJ2-1 TRBV6-2/TRBV6-3 many TRBD1
CASSPLDRGDGYTF TGTGCCAGCAGCCCCCTGGACAGGGGTGATGGCTACACCTTC 14 TRBJ1-2 TRBV6-5 few TRBD1
CASSHHTSFRDTQYF TGTGCCAGCAGCCACCATACTAGTTTTCGGGATACGCAGTATTTT 15 TRBJ2-3 TRBV3-1 - -
CASSPDSPGGAETQYF TGTGCCAGCAGTCCGGACAGCCCCGGGGGGGCAGAGACCCAGTACTTC 16 TRBJ2-5 TRBV12-3/TRBV12-4 many TRBD2
CASSSSFEAFF TGTGCCAGCAGTTCGAGTTTTGAAGCTTTCTTT 11 TRBJ1-1 TRBV28 few -
CARGREQYF TGTGCCAGGGGGCGCGAGCAGTACTTC 9 TRBJ2-7 TRBV7-6 many -
CAPILEGYEQYF TGTGCCCCCATCCTGGAGGGATACGAGCAGTACTTC 12 TRBJ2-7 TRBV9 few -
CASSPLRDPGVGTQYF TGTGCCAGCAGCCCTCTCCGGGACCCCGGTGTAGGGACCCAGTACTTC 16 TRBJ2-5 TRBV11-2 many -
CASSLGPGQSYF TGTGCCAGCAGTTTAGGGCCGGGACAGAGCTACTTC 12 TRBJ2-7 TRBV28 - TRBD1
CSAPGRAGANVLTF TGCAGTGCTCCCGGTAGGGCTGGGGCCAACGTCCTGACTTTC 14 TRBJ2-6 TRBV20-1 - -
CASSQFVAGEQYF TGTGCCAGCAGCCAGTTCGTCGCGGGGGAGCAGTACTTC 13 TRBJ2-7 TRBV3-1 - -
CASSQDRLQIGPLHF TGTGCCAGCAGCCAAGATAGACTGCAAATTGGACCCCTCCACTTT 15 TRBJ1-6 TRBV3-1 few -
CASSRSGRRTDTQYF TGTGCCAGCAGCCGCAGCGGGAGAAGAACCGATACGCAGTATTTT 15 TRBJ2-3 TRBV7-2 many TRBD2
CASTKDRGLRNSPLHF TGTGCCAGCACTAAGGACAGGGGTCTAAGGAATTCACCCCTCCACTTT 16 TRBJ1-6 TRBV2 - TRBD1
CASSLHLNTEAFF TGTGCCAGCAGTTTACACTTGAACACTGAAGCTTTCTTT 13 TRBJ1-1 TRBV12-3/TRBV12-4 many -
CASSPRTGEGEQFF TGTGCCAGCAGCCCGCGGACAGGGGAAGGTGAGCAGTTCTTC 14 TRBJ2-1 TRBV11-2 medium-sized TRBD1
CASSLLDSGARGTQYF TGTGCCAGCAGTTTACTGGATAGCGGGGCCCGAGGTACGCAGTATTTT 16 TRBJ2-3 TRBV27 many TRBD2
CASSSGGGVEQYF TGTGCCAGCAGTTCGGGAGGCGGGGTCGAGCAGTACTTC 13 TRBJ2-7 TRBV27 once TRBD2
CASSKEEGRTNSPLHF TGTGCCAGCAGCAAGGAGGAGGGACGTACCAATTCACCCCTCCACTTT 16 TRBJ1-6 TRBV7-6 many -